The T cell receptor (beta chain) described here comes from a study of cytomegalovirus exposure and HLA in healthy donors. The table came from immunoSEQ multiplex PCR; TCRdb's copy has only in-frame clones and leaves some out. The sample has 300,000 to 400,000 clones; 86% are singletons. This CDR3 has 14 amino acids. Germline loops: CDR1 MGHDK, CDR2 SYGVNS. V dropped 1 base and J dropped 5 bases, with 11 bases sitting between them. General study findings and limits: Many donors carried some public TCRs, although rarity characterized most TCR sequences. The study put some 150 TCR beta chains on its list as cytomegalovirus-associated. Researchers reported that a few CMV-associated chains were confirmed in vitro as CMV antigen-specific.

This clone was detected a few times. Its antigen is currently unknown. Sequencing was performed on PBMCs. The V call is TRBV25-1, the J call TRBJ1-1; D possibly corresponds to TRBD1 (5 bases). This TCR was sampled from a woman between 18 and 29 years old in good health and CMV-seronegative. The CDR3 nucleotides are TGTGCCAGCAGTGAATTGGGCAGGGAAACTGAAGCTTTCTTT. It is translated as CASSELGRETEAFF.